These 5 T cell receptor beta chains came from one sample sequenced in a study of cytomegalovirus exposure and HLA in healthy donors. Method: immunoSEQ multiplex PCR; TCRdb's copy keeps in-frame clones and lacks some. The data contain approximately 200,000 clones, over 80% of them singletons. Sequencing input: PBMCs. The receptors were sampled from a woman in her late teens or twenties in good health and CMV-seronegative.

This chain joins TRBV12-5 and TRBJ2-6; 7 bases line up with TRBD1. The CDR3 consists of 17 residues. In germline, CDR1 is LGHNT, CDR2 FRNRAP. The trim removed 0 bases at V and 0 bases at J, leaving 2 bases unmatched. DNA of the CDR3: TGTGCTAGTGGTTTGGTAGGGGGCCACTCTGGGGCCAACGTCCTGACTTTC. This translates into CASGLVGGHSGANVLTF. Full variable domain (rest looked up from reference TRBV12-5 and TRBJ2-6): DARVTQTPRHKVTEMGQEVTMRCQPILGHNTVFWYRQTMMQGLELLAYFRNRAPLDDSGMPKDRFSAEMPDATLATLKIQPSEPRDSAVYFCASGLVGGHSGANVLTFGAGSRLTVL.

A single count supports this clone. This chain connects TRBV19 to TRBJ2-7, with 13 bases matching TRBD2. This CDR3 is 16 amino acids long. V was pared by 6 bases and J by 2 bases, with 7 bases of the junction left unmatched. Germline values: CDR1 LNHDA, CDR2 SQIVND (reference sequence). CDR3 amino acids: CASSQRGLAGAYEQYF. The CDR3 bases are TGTGCCAGTAGCCAACGAGGACTAGCGGGAGCCTACGAGCAGTACTTC.

The V call is TRBV27, the J call TRBJ1-6, with D possibly TRBD1 on 5 matching bases. In germline, CDR1 is MNHEY, CDR2 SMNVEV (reference sequence). This CDR3 contains 13 residues. The ends were cut back, 5 bases at V and 5 bases at J, with 7 bases in the middle. Here the CDR3 reads CASSLQDNSPLHF. CDR3 nucleotides: TGTGCCAGCAGTCTACAGGATAATTCACCCCTCCACTTT.

The genes are TRBV7-2 and TRBJ2-5; 7 bases match TRBD1. Per the germline V gene, CDR1 is SGHTA and CDR2 is FQGNSA. Unmatched junction bases numbered 3, after V lost 0 bases and J lost 2 bases. The CDR3 has 15 residues. This CDR3 is CASSLARTGQETQYF. The CDR3, as DNA: TGTGCCAGCAGCTTAGCGAGGACAGGTCAAGAGACCCAGTACTTC.

The CDR3 region is CASSQDRWRDRDLAHGYTF. CDR3 DNA: TGCGCCAGCAGCCAAGATAGGTGGCGGGACAGGGATCTCGCTCATGGCTACACCTTC. The V and J genes are TRBV4-1 and TRBJ1-2; 9 nucleotides align to TRBD1. The CDR3 contains 19 residues. Germline-derived CDR1 and CDR2 are MGHRA and YSYEKL. V shed 0 bases and J 6 bases; nucleotides not matched to a gene: 17.